One sample yielded the 30 T cell receptor beta chains listed below, sequenced in a study of T cell repertoires in cytomegalovirus infection (dated by TCRdb to about 2019). Sequencing used an Illumina HiSeq 1500. TCRdb's own reprocessing of the public reads used fastp at Q25 and MiXCR and kept productive beta chains. CDR3 protein sequences are deduplicated, and each keeps its most common genes and DNA. The sample contains around 210,000 distinct CDR3 sequences, around 6.2% of them found a single time. About 6.3% of the sample rests with the top ten. Sequenced material: PBMCs. The source is a human donor in good health (CMV status not recorded). Some clones in this sample may be carry-over from other donors' samples.

This clonotype occurred a few times. The V call is TRBV2, the J call TRBJ2-2; D is unresolved. This CDR3 is 16 amino acids long. In germline, CDR1 is SNHLY, CDR2 FYNNEI. Deletions cut 2 bases from V and 0 bases from J, with 10 bases between. CDR3 nucleotide sequence: TGTGCCAGCAGTGAATCACCATACCCGAACACCGGGGAGCTGTTTTTT. This encodes CASSESPYPNTGELFF.

V is TRBV29-1 and J is TRBJ1-1, with no clear D. CDR3 size: 12 residues. CDR1 and CDR2 (germline): SQVTM, ANQGSEA. Trimming removed 4 bases from V and 6 bases from J, with 12 bases in between. CDR3 region: CSVGLQGPEAFF. The CDR3 nucleotides are TGCAGCGTTGGACTCCAAGGCCCTGAAGCTTTCTTT.

In this sample, this clonotype turned up many times. V is TRBV7-2 and J is TRBJ2-5, with D possibly being TRBD1 (6 bases). V was trimmed by 5 bases and J by 5 bases, leaving 12 bases between them. The CDR3 covers 13 residues. Germline V gene data show CDR1 as SGHTA and CDR2 as FQGNSA. CDR3: CASSPKGGETQYF. The CDR3 DNA sequence: TGTGCCAGCAGCCCAAAAGGGGGTGAGACCCAGTACTTC.

The rearrangement links TRBV6-5 to TRBJ1-4; D remains ambiguous. V was trimmed by 7 bases and J by 7 bases, leaving 19 bases between them. The length of the CDR3 is 15 residues. Germline CDR1 MNHEY, CDR2 SVGAGI. The CDR3 DNA reads TGTGCCAGCAAAATACTTACCGTCCGAGGTGAAAAACTGTTTTTT. Amino acids: CASKILTVRGEKLFF.

This clonotype has only a few counts. V and J are TRBV11-2 and TRBJ2-7; D unclear. The V end lost 1 base, the J end lost 2 bases, and 18 bases lay between the germline ends. Looked up from germline, CDR1 is SGHAT and CDR2 is FQNNGV. The CDR3 consists of 17 residues. CDR3 loop: CASSLVLSAYSPYEQYF. In nucleotides, the CDR3 is TGTGCCAGCAGCTTAGTATTGTCCGCCTATTCCCCCTACGAGCAGTACTTC.

This clonotype showed up many times. The chain uses TRBV12-3 or TRBV12-4 and TRBJ2-3; 10 nucleotides line up with TRBD2. After removal of 4 bases from V and 2 bases from J, the junction contained 3 bases not matched to a gene. The CDR3 extends over 15 amino acids. The CDR3 DNA follows: TGTGCCAGCAGTTCTAGCGGGGGACTCACAGATACGCAGTATTTT. Protein sequence: CASSSSGGLTDTQYF.

This clonotype occurred many times. This chain connects TRBV5-1 to TRBJ2-7; 7 bases match TRBD1. Germline V gene data show CDR1 as SGHRS and CDR2 as YFSETQ. The J segment lost 5 bases and the V segment lost 4 bases, leaving 6 bases of the junction unmatched. This CDR3 spans 13 amino acids. The CDR3 bases are TGCGCCAGCAGCCACGCACAGGGGAACGAGCAGTACTTC. Its protein product is CASSHAQGNEQYF.

This clonotype appeared many times. This chain uses TRBV6-2 or TRBV6-3 with TRBJ1-6, with TRBD1 matching over 7 bases. This CDR3 has 15 residues. Germline CDR1 reads MNHEY; CDR2 reads SVGEGT. With 4 bases clipped from V and 3 bases from J, the junction kept 3 bases outside the gene matches. Here the CDR3 reads CASSSPGGYNSPLHF. CDR3 sequence (DNA): TGTGCCAGCAGTTCTCCAGGGGGCTATAATTCACCCCTCCACTTT.

This clonotype was detected many times. The chain links TRBV20-1 to TRBJ2-6; D tentatively reads TRBD1 or TRBD2 (6 bases each). The CDR3 is made up of 20 amino acids. Trimming took 0 bases from V and 3 from J, leaving 24 bases between them. The V gene's germline CDR1 is DFQATT and CDR2 SNEGSKA (reference sequence). CDR3 loop: CSARDQFRRGLIGGANVLTF. The CDR3 DNA reads as TGCAGTGCTAGAGATCAATTTCGTCGGGGGCTAATCGGTGGGGCCAACGTCCTGACTTTC.

This clonotype occurred many times. The chain joins TRBV4-3 to TRBJ2-7, with 9 bases fitting TRBD1. J lost 3 bases, V lost 1 base, and 4 bases had no gene match. The CDR3 is made up of 15 amino acids. Germline CDR1 LGHNA, CDR2 YSLEER. CDR3 sequence: CASSQVGQGVYEQYF. Written as DNA, the CDR3 is TGCGCCAGCAGCCAAGTGGGACAGGGTGTCTACGAGCAGTACTTC.

This clonotype was found many times. The rearrangement uses TRBV28 and TRBJ2-7; D may be TRBD1 or TRBD2 (5 bases each). CDR3 size: 13 residues. The germline gives CDR1 MDHEN, CDR2 SYDVKM. Between the trimmed V and J ends, which lost 4 bases and 4 bases, there was a span of 11 bases. The CDR3 sequence: CASSSGTLYEQYF. CDR3 nucleotide sequence: TGTGCCAGCAGTTCCGGGACCTTATACGAGCAGTACTTC.

This clonotype was recorded a few times. The gene calls are TRBV20-1 and TRBJ2-5, with TRBD2 identical over 7 bases. The CDR3 is 15 residues long. The V gene's germline CDR1 is DFQATT and CDR2 SNEGSKA (reference sequence). The J segment lost 2 bases and the V segment lost 3 bases, leaving 9 bases of the junction unmatched. CDR3 in amino acids: CSARASGRLQETQYF. The CDR3 DNA sequence: TGCAGTGCTAGGGCATCCGGGAGGTTACAAGAGACCCAGTACTTC.

This clonotype appeared many times. The chain uses TRBV20-1 and TRBJ2-7; the D is unclear. CDR3 size: 12 residues. Trimming cost V 5 bases and J 2 bases, with 10 bases left between them. Germline lookup yields CDR1 DFQATT and CDR2 SNEGSKA (reference sequence). CDR3 sequence: CSALRVPYEQYF. CDR3 sequence (DNA): TGCAGTGCTCTTCGGGTTCCCTACGAGCAGTACTTC.

This clonotype was counted at least ten times. The J gene is TRBJ1-5, the V gene TRBV2, with 9 bases identical to TRBD1. The CDR3 length is 16 residues. Germline CDR1 is SNHLY and CDR2 is FYNNEI. With 6 bases clipped from V and 0 bases from J, the junction kept 6 bases outside the gene matches. CDR3 protein: CASSGDRDYSNQPQHF. CDR3 bases: TGTGCCAGCAGCGGGGACAGGGATTATAGCAATCAGCCCCAGCATTTT.

This clonotype showed up just a few times. The rearrangement links TRBV29-1 to TRBJ1-1, with 9 bases aligning to TRBD1. There are 13 residues in the CDR3. Germline CDR1 SQVTM, CDR2 ANQGSEA. V gave up 7 bases and J gave up 3 bases; unmatched junction bases: 6. The CDR3 DNA reads TGCAGCGCCCGGGACAGGGATGACACTGAAGCTTTCTTT. Its protein is CSARDRDDTEAFF.

The J gene is TRBJ2-1, the V gene TRBV4-1; D might be TRBD2 (5 bases). CDR1 is MGHRA and CDR2 is YSYEKL in the germline V gene. Between the trimmed V and J ends, which lost 6 bases and 7 bases, there was a span of 16 bases. CDR3 size: 14 residues. The CDR3 region is CASSISARRNEQFF. The CDR3 region has the DNA TGCGCCAGCAGTATCTCGGCCCGGAGGAATGAGCAGTTCTTC.

This clonotype appeared many times. The V gene is TRBV5-1, the J gene TRBJ2-3; D is unresolved. Trimming took 2 bases from V and 2 from J, leaving 15 bases between them. The CDR3 spans 16 residues. Germline CDR1 and CDR2: SGHRS and YFSETQ. The CDR3 sequence is CASSFKQNLHTDTQYF. The CDR3 coding sequence is TGCGCCAGCAGCTTCAAACAGAATCTCCACACAGATACGCAGTATTTT.

This clonotype was detected many times. The chain employs TRBV20-1 and TRBJ2-1; D tentatively fits TRBD1 or TRBD2 (5 bases each). V lost 4 bases to trimming and J lost 3 bases, with 16 bases between them. CDR1 is DFQATT and CDR2 is SNEGSKA in the germline V gene (reference sequence). This CDR3 has 15 amino acids. CDR3 protein: CSATRDLTGYNEQFF. In DNA, the CDR3 is TGCAGTGCTACCAGGGACCTCACAGGCTACAATGAGCAGTTCTTC.

This clonotype was seen more than once but under ten times. This chain connects TRBV7-9 to TRBJ2-2; possible D gene TRBD2, 5 bases. V lost 9 bases and J lost 5, with 10 bases in between. The CDR3 consists of 12 residues. Germline values: CDR1 SEHNR, CDR2 FQNEAQ (reference sequence). The CDR3: CARTTSTGELFF. The CDR3 DNA reads TGTGCCAGGACCACTAGTACCGGGGAGCTGTTTTTT.

This clonotype was observed at least ten times. The chain joins TRBV6-2 or TRBV6-3 to TRBJ1-1; D remains ambiguous. The germline V gene has CDR1 MNHEY and CDR2 SVGEGT. The V and J ends lost 2 bases and 1 base respectively, with 14 bases between them. The CDR3 length is 16 residues. This CDR3 reads CASSYPTRVGNTEAFF. Written as DNA, the CDR3 is TGTGCCAGCAGTTACCCAACGAGGGTGGGGAACACTGAAGCTTTCTTT.

This clonotype appeared a few times. The rearrangement joins TRBV2 to TRBJ2-7, with 7 bases aligning to TRBD1. The J segment lost 7 bases and the V segment lost 7 bases, leaving 10 bases of the junction unmatched. Germline-derived CDR1 and CDR2 are SNHLY and FYNNEI. This CDR3 contains 13 residues. The CDR3, as DNA: TGTGCCAGCAAGTGGGACAGTCTTTCTGAGCAGTACTTC. It encodes CASKWDSLSEQYF.

At least ten counts were recorded for this clonotype. This chain uses TRBV29-1 with TRBJ1-2; D remains ambiguous. The CDR3 is 12 amino acids. Deletions cut 4 bases from V and 5 bases from J, with 11 bases between. CDR1 and CDR2 (germline): SQVTM, ANQGSEA. For the CDR3, the DNA is TGCAGCGTTGTAGAGACCTTGTATGGCTACACCTTC. It specifies CSVVETLYGYTF.

This clonotype occurred many times. The chain has TRBV6-1 and TRBJ2-7; no clear D. Trimming stripped 7 bases from V and 2 bases from J, with 12 bases between. CDR1 and CDR2 from the germline V gene are MNHNS and SASEGT. The CDR3 runs 13 residues. CDR3 protein: CASNPIGAYEQYF. The CDR3 DNA reads as TGTGCCAGCAATCCAATTGGGGCCTACGAGCAGTACTTC.

In this sample, this clonotype turned up many times. CDR3 sequence: CASSRLGPGEGYGYTF. The CDR3 DNA reads TGTGCCAGCAGCCGGCTTGGGCCAGGGGAGGGCTATGGCTACACCTTC. The gene calls are TRBV7-2 and TRBJ1-2, with a tentative D call TRBD1 (6 bases). CDR1 SGHTA and CDR2 FQGNSA come from the germline V gene. The CDR3 covers 16 residues. The V end was cut by 5 bases, the J end by 4 bases, with 20 bases between.

V is TRBV18 and J is TRBJ1-6; D not certain. Deletions cut 3 bases from V and 5 bases from J, with 8 bases between. The CDR3 is 14 residues long. Germline CDR1 and CDR2: KGHSH and LQKENI. CDR3 sequence: CASSPNRHNSPLHF. CDR3 DNA: TGTGCCAGCTCACCCAACAGACATAATTCACCCCTCCACTTT.

In this sample, this clonotype turned up a few times. The V gene is TRBV2, the J gene TRBJ2-4, with D tentatively TRBD2 (5 bases). Germline V CDR1 and CDR2: SNHLY, FYNNEI. V lost 2 bases, J lost 8 bases, and 10 bases lay in between. The CDR3 runs to 13 residues. The CDR3 here is CASSEYLEDIQYF. CDR3 nucleotides: TGTGCCAGCAGTGAATACCTGGAGGACATTCAGTACTTC.

This clonotype was found many times. The chain has TRBV7-8 and TRBJ2-1, with no clear D. The CDR3 contains 15 residues. Trimming took off 5 bases at V and 3 bases at J, with 14 bases between the two ends. Germline-derived CDR1 and CDR2 are SGHVS and FQNEAQ. CDR3 nucleotide sequence: TGTGCCAGCAGCCCCCTAGGGCTGGACTACAATGAGCAGTTCTTC. Translation: CASSPLGLDYNEQFF. Complete variable domain (other parts from reference TRBV7-8 and TRBJ2-1): GAGVSQSPRYKVAKRGQDVALRCDPISGHVSLFWYQQALGQGPEFLTYFQNEAQLDKSGLPSDRFFAERPEGSVSTLKIQRTQQEDSAVYLCASSPLGLDYNEQFFGPGTRLTVL.

This clonotype occurred a few times. The rearrangement joins TRBV28 to TRBJ1-6, with D maybe TRBD1 (5 bases). Trimming left V 3 bases short and J 13 bases short, with 10 bases between. The CDR3 covers 12 residues. Germline CDR1 is MDHEN and CDR2 is SYDVKM. CDR3 amino acids: CASSFWGGPLHF. CDR3 in DNA: TGTGCCAGCAGTTTTTGGGGGGGGCCCCTCCACTTT.

This clonotype was seen many times. The J gene is TRBJ1-5, the V gene TRBV5-6, with a possible D match to TRBD1 (5 bases). This CDR3 region has 14 residues. Trimming took off 4 bases at V and 3 bases at J, with 11 bases between the two ends. CDR1 and CDR2 from the germline V gene are SGHDT and YYEEEE. This CDR3 is CASSQGEYNQPQHF. The CDR3 DNA is TGTGCCAGCAGCCAAGGGGAGTACAATCAGCCCCAGCATTTT.

The genes are TRBV14 and TRBJ1-1, with TRBD1 as a possible D gene (6 bases). V lost 7 bases and J 4 bases, leaving 19 bases between the germline ends. CDR3 length: 15 amino acids. Germline CDR1 and CDR2: SGHDN and FVKESK. The CDR3 here is CASMPTGIGRTEAFF. The CDR3 nucleotides are TGTGCCAGCATGCCCACAGGGATCGGACGCACTGAAGCTTTCTTT.